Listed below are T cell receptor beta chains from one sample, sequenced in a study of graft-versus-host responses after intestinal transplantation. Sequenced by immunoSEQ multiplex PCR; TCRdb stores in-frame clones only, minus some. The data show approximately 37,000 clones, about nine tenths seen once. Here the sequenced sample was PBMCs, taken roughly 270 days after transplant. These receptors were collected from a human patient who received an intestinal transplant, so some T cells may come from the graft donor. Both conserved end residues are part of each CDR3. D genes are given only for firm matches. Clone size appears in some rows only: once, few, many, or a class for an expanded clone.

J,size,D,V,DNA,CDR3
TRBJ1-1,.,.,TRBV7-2,TGTGCCAGCAGCCTACGTCGGGAGGGCGTAACTGAAGCTTTCTTT,CASSLRREGVTEAFF
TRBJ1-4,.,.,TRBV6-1,TGTGCCAGCAGTGCCGGTGGGTCTAATGAAAAACTGTTTTTT,CASSAGGSNEKLFF
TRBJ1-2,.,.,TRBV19,TGTGCCAGTAGTAAGGGACGGCCCTTGGGCTACACCTTC,CASSKGRPLGYTF
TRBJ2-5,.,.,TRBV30,TGTGCCTGGAGTAAGGGGAGAGAGACCCAGTACTTC,CAWSKGRETQYF
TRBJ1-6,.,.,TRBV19,TGTGCCAGTAGTATCAATAGTCCGTCACCCCTCCACTTT,CASSINSPSPLHF
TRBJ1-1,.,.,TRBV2,TGTGCCAGCAGGGAACGATACCAGGACAAGGCCCTCTTCTTT,CASRERYQDKALFF
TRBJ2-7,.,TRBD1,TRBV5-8,TGTGCCAGCAGCTCCTACGGGACAGGATACTCCTACGAGCAGTACTTC,CASSSYGTGYSYEQYF
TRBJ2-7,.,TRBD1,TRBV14,TGTGCCAGCAGCCAGGCCAGGGGGACCTACGAGCAGTACTTC,CASSQARGTYEQYF
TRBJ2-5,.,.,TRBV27,TGTGCCAGCAGTTTATTCGGTGCAGGGGGGGAGACCCAGTACTTC,CASSLFGAGGETQYF
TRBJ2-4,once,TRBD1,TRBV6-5,TGTGCCGGCAACGGGGGACAGGGGAGGGACATTCAGTACTTC,CAGNGGQGRDIQYF
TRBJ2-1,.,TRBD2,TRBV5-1,TGCGCCAGCAGCTTATATTGGGGAACTAGCGGGGGAATAAATGAGCAGTTCTTC,CASSLYWGTSGGINEQFF
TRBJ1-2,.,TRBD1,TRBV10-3,TGTGCCATCAGTGAGTCGAACAGGGGGGAAGGCTACACCTTC,CAISESNRGEGYTF
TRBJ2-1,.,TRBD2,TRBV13,TGTGCCAGCAGCTTAGGACTAGCGATATACAATGAGCAGTTCTTC,CASSLGLAIYNEQFF
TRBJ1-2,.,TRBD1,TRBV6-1,TGTGCCAGCAGTGAAAACAGGGGGTCTGGCTACACCTTC,CASSENRGSGYTF
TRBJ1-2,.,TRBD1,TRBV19,TGTGCCAGTAGTCCCGGGACAGGGGGTGGCTATGGCTACACCTTC,CASSPGTGGGYGYTF
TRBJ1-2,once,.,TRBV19,TGTGCCAGTAGTATAGGTACCAGGGACCCTCATGGCTACACCTTC,CASSIGTRDPHGYTF
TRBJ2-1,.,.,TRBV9,TGTGCCAGCAGCGTCTTGGGGAATGAGCAGTTCTTC,CASSVLGNEQFF
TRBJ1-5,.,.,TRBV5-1,TGCGCCAGCAGCCCCGAGGCAGGTCTCAATCAGCCCCAGCATTTT,CASSPEAGLNQPQHF
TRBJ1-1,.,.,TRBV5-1,TGCGCCAGCAGCTTGGGTCCTGGGGACACTGAAGCTTTCTTT,CASSLGPGDTEAFF
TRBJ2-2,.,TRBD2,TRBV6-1,TGTGCCAGCAGTGACAACTTAGCGGGGGGCCAACCGGGGGAGCTGTTTTTT,CASSDNLAGGQPGELFF
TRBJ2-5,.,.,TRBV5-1,TGCGCCAGCAGCGTACCGGGGCAAGAGACCCAGTACTTC,CASSVPGQETQYF
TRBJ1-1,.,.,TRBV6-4,TGTGCCAGCAGCCCGCAGGAGGGGAACACTGAAGCTTTCTTT,CASSPQEGNTEAFF
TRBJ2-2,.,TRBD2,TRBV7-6,TGTGCCAGCAGCTCCGCGGGGGGGCAGGCCGGGGAGCTGTTTTTT,CASSSAGGQAGELFF
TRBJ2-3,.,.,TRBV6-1,TGTGCCAGCAGTGACCTCTTGAATACGCAGTATTTT,CASSDLLNTQYF
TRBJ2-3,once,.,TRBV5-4,TGTGCCAGCAGCTTGTTGGGGCGCGGAGATACGCAGTATTTT,CASSLLGRGDTQYF
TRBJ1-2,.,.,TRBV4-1,TGCGCCAGCAGCCAACCGGAAGCTAACTATGGCTACACCTTC,CASSQPEANYGYTF
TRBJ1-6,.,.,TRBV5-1,TGCGCCAGCAGCTTGGGGGGGAACGCTAATTCACCCCTCCACTTT,CASSLGGNANSPLHF
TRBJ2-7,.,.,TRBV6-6,TGTGCCAGCAAGTGGCGAGACCCCTACGAGCAGTACTTC,CASKWRDPYEQYF
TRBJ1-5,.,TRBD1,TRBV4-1,TGCGCCAGCAGCCAGGGGACAGGGCAGGCAAACTTCGGGCAGCCCCAGCATTTT,CASSQGTGQANFGQPQHF
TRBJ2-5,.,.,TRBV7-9,TGTGCCAGCAGCTTAGTGATGAGCGATCAAGAGACCCAGTACTTC,CASSLVMSDQETQYF
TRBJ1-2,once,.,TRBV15,TGTGCCACCAGCAGAGTTTATGGCTACACCTTC,CATSRVYGYTF
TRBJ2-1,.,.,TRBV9,TGTGCCAGCAGCGTAGCCCGGGCCCCCGGGGGTGAGCAGTTCTTC,CASSVARAPGGEQFF
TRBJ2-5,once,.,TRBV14,TGTGCCAGCAGCCAAACCAGGGTCTTCGGGACCCAGTACTTC,CASSQTRVFGTQYF
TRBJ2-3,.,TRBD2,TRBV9,TGTGCCAGCAGCGTCCCCCGGTTCGGACTAGCGGGGGACCTGCATACGCAGTATTTT,CASSVPRFGLAGDLHTQYF
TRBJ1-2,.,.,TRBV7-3,TGTGCCAGCAGCAAAGGGGGGGACTATGGCTACACCTTC,CASSKGGDYGYTF
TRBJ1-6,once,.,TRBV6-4,TGTGCCAGCAGTTTCAGGCGTGGCTCACCCCTCCACTTT,CASSFRRGSPLHF
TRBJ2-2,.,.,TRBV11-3,TGTGCCAGCAGCTTAGATAACAGGGCCGGGGAGCTGTTTTTT,CASSLDNRAGELFF
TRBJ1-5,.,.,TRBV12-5,TGTGCTAGTGGGCTGGGATATCAGCCCCAGCATTTT,CASGLGYQPQHF
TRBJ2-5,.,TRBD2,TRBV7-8,TGTGCCAGCAGCTTAAGCGGGGGGGCTCAGACCCAGTACTTC,CASSLSGGAQTQYF
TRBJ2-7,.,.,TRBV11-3,TGTGCCAGCAGCTCCTTGCAAGGGGGATACGAGCAGTACTTC,CASSSLQGGYEQYF
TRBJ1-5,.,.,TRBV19,TGTGCCAGTAGCACCACAGGGATTCATCAGCCCCAGCATTTT,CASSTTGIHQPQHF
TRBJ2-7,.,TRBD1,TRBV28,TGTGCCAGCAGTTTGACAGGGGGCAGCGACGAGCAGTACTTC,CASSLTGGSDEQYF
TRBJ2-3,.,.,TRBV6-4,TGTGCCAGCAGTGAACAGGGTGGGGATACGCAGTATTTT,CASSEQGGDTQYF
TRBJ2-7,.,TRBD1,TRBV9,TGTGCCAGCAGCGCCACCTGGGGGACAGCGAACGAGCAGTACTTC,CASSATWGTANEQYF
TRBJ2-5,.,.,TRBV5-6,TGTGCCAGCAGCTTGGCGGCGGCGCCGTGGACCCAGTACTTC,CASSLAAAPWTQYF
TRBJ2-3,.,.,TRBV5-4,TGTGCCAGCAGCTTGGGGATGGACTTAGCTTATTCAGATACGCAGTATTTT,CASSLGMDLAYSDTQYF
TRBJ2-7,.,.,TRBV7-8,TGTGCCAGCAGCCTTCCGACCGTTAAAATTCCCACCTACGAGCAGTACTTC,CASSLPTVKIPTYEQYF
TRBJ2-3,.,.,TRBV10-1,TGCGCCAGCAGTGAGTCCTTATCCCCGAGAGATACGCAGTATTTT,CASSESLSPRDTQYF
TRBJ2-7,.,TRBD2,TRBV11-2,TGTGCCAGCAGCCCTCCACTAGCGGGCTACGAGCAGTACTTC,CASSPPLAGYEQYF
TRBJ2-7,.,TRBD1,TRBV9,TGTGCCAGCAGCCAGGGACAGGTCTCCGAGCAGTACTTC,CASSQGQVSEQYF
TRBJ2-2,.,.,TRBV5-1,TGCGCCCGCAGCTTGGAGGGGGGGCCGTACACCGGGGAGCTGTTTTTT,CARSLEGGPYTGELFF